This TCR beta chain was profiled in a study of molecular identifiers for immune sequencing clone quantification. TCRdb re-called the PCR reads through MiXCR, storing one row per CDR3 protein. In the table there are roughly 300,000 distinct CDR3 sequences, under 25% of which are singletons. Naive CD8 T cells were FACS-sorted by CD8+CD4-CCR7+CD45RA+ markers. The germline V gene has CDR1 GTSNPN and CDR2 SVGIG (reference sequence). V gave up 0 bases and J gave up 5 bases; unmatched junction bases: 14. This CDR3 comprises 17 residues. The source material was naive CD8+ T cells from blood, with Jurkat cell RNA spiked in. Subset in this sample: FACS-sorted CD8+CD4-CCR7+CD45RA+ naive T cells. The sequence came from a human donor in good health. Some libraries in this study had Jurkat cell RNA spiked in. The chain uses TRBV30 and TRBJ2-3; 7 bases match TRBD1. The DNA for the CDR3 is TGTGCCTGGAGTGTACCGTCTGGTTTGAGGGGGCAAGATACGCAGTATTTT. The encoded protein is CAWSVPSGLRGQDTQYF.